This TCR beta chain derives from a study of cytomegalovirus exposure and HLA in healthy donors. The study, taken as a whole, reports: Later analysis identified several of the most significant clusters that appeared linked to common viral pathogens. In a later analysis, at a false discovery rate of 0.05, under 20,000 TCR beta sequences were associated with HLA alleles. CMV serostatus was the only immune exposure information that was available. In a later analysis, TCR beta V- and J-gene trimming showed a link to a missense DCLRE1C variant.

Per the germline V gene, CDR1 is LNHDA and CDR2 is SQIVND (reference sequence). CDR3 length equals 13 residues. Trimming stripped 8 bases from V and 8 bases from J, with 13 bases between. The PCR had 60 Vbeta and 13 Jbeta primers. Sequencing used immunoSEQ multiplex PCR; TCRdb keeps in-frame clones, though not all of them. The sample contains around 140,000 clones, 60% to 85% of which appear only once. Of note for this clone: The antigen is unknown.

This TCR derives from a man in his forties or fifties in good health and CMV-seropositive. The V gene is TRBV19, the J gene TRBJ1-6; possibly TRBD1 for D (6 bases). Sequencing was done on a sample of PBMCs. The CDR3 coding sequence is TGTGCCAGTGGACGACAGGAACATTCACCCCTCCACTTT. As protein: CASGRQEHSPLHF.